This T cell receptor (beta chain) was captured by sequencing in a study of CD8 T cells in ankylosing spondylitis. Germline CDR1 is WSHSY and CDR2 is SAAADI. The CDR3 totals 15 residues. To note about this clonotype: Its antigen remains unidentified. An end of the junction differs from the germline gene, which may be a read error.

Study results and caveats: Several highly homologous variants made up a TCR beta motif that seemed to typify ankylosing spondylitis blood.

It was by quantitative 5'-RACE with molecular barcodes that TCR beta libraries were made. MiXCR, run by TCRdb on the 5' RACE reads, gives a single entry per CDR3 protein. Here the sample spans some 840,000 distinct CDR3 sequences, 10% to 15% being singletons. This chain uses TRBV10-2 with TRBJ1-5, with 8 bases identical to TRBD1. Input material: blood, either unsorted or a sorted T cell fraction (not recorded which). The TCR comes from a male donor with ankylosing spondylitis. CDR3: CAGSENRGTERSQHF. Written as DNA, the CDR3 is TGCGCCGGCAGTGAGAACAGGGGGACGGAGAGGTCCCAGCATTTT.